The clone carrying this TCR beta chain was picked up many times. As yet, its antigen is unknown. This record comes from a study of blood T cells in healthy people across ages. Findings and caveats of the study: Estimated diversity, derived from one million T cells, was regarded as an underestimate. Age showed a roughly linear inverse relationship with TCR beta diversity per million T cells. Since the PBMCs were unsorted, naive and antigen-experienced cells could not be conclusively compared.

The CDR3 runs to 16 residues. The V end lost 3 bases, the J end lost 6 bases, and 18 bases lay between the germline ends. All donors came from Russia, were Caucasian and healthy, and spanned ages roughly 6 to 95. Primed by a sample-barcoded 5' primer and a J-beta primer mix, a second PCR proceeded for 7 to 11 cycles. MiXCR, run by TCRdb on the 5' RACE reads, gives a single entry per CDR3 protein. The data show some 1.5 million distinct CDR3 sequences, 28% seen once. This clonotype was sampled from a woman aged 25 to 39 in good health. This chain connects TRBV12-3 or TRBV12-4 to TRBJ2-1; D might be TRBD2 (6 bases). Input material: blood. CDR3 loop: CASSLGGLRNVNEQFF. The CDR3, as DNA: TGTGCCAGCAGTTTGGGGGGACTCAGGAATGTCAATGAGCAGTTCTTC.